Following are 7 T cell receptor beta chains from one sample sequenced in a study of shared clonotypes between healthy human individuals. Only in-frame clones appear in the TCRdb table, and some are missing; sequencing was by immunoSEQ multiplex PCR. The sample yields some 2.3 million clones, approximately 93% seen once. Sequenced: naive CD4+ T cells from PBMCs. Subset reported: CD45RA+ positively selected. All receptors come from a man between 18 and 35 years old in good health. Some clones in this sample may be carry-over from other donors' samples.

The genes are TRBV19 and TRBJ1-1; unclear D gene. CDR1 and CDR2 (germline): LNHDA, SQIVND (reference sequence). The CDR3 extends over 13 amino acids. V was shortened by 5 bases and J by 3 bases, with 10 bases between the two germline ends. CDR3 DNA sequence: TGTGCCAGTAGTCTGGATCCGTACACTGAAGCTTTCTTT. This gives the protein CASSLDPYTEAFF.

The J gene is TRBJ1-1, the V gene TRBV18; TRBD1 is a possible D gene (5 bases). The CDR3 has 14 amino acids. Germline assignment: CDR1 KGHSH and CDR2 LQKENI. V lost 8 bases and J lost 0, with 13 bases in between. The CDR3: CASTPGRMNTEAFF. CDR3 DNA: TGTGCCAGCACCCCAGGGAGGATGAACACTGAAGCTTTCTTT.

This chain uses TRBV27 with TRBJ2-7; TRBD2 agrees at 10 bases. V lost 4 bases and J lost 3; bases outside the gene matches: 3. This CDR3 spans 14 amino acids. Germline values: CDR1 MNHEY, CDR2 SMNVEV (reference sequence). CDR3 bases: TGTGCCAGCAGTTCCCCTAGCGGGAGCTACGAGCAGTACTTC. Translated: CASSSPSGSYEQYF.

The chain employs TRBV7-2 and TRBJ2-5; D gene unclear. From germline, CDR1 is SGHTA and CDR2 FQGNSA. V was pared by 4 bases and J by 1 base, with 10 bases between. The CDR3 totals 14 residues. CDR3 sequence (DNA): TGTGCCAGCAGCTCCAATTGGGGCCAAGAGACCCAGTACTTC. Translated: CASSSNWGQETQYF. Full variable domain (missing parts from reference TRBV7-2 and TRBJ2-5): GAGVSQSPSNKVTEKGKDVELRCDPISGHTALYWYRQSLGQGLEFLIYFQGNSAPDKSGLPSDRFSAERTGGSVSTLTIQRTQQEDSAVYLCASSSNWGQETQYFGPGTRLLVL.

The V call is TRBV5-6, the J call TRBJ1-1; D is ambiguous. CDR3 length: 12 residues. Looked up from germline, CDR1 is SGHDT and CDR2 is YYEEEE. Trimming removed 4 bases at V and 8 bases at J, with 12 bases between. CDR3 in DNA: TGTGCCAGCAGCCACGGAGGGCTAGAAGCTTTCTTT. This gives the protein CASSHGGLEAFF. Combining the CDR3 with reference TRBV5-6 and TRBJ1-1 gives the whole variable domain DAGVTQSPTHLIKTRGQQVTLRCSPKSGHDTVSWYQQALGQGPQFIFQYYEEEERQRGNFPDRFSGHQFPNYSSELNVNALLLGDSALYLCASSHGGLEAFFGQGTRLTVV.

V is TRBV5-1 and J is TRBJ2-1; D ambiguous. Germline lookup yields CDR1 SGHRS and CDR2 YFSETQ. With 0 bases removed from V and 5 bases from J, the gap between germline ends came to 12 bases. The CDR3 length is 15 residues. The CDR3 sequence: CASSLVGLVDNEQFF. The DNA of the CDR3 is TGCGCCAGCAGCTTGGTTGGTCTAGTAGACAATGAGCAGTTCTTC.

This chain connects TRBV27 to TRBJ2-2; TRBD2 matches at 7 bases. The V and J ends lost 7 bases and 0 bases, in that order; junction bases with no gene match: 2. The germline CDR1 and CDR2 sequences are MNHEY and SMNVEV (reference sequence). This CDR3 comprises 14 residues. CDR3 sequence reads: CASKRGANTGELFF. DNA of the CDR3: TGTGCCAGCAAGCGGGGAGCGAACACCGGGGAGCTGTTTTTT.